This T cell receptor (beta chain) was captured in a study of regulatory dendritic cells for organ transplantation. Study-level information: Dendritic cell cultures received LPS on day 6. Whole-study findings and limits: Among resting subsets, memory CD8+ cells contained the most alloreactive clonotypes. Regulatory dendritic cells appeared to expand memory CD8+ clones less than mature ones.

This clone was observed a handful of times. What it binds is unknown. Clones were sequenced by immunoSEQ multiplex PCR, and TCRdb holds only the in-frame ones, with some missing. The sample includes about 12,000 clones, 74% seen only once; the top ten take 0.63%. CDR3 size: 15 residues. Trimming cost V 5 bases and J 7 bases; bases outside gene matches: 11. Germline CDR1 and CDR2: SNHLY and FYNNEI. Sorted T cells were CFSE-labeled and cultured more than 4 days with allogeneic regulatory or mature dendritic cells at 1:10. Memory T cells were CD45RO+, naive were CD45RA+, sorted by FACS. The V gene is TRBV2, the J gene TRBJ2-7, with TRBD2 matching over 10 bases. The receptor's source is a human donor in good health. The sample comprised naive CD4+ T cells from blood cultured with regulatory dendritic cells. Subset noted: CD45RA+ naive T cells. CDR3 amino acids: CASSLRTSGGGEQYF. CDR3 sequence (DNA): TGTGCCAGCAGTCTCAGGACTAGCGGTGGAGGGGAGCAGTACTTC.